The 12 T cell receptor beta chains given below trace back to one sample, sequenced in a study of spatial heterogeneity in lung cancer. In TCRdb, the 5' RACE reads were re-called with MiXCR into one record per CDR3 protein. The sample contains more than 65,000 distinct CDR3 sequences, about 8.5% of which appear only once. Time point described: sample taken at primary tumor resection. The material was PBMCs, obtained at surgery. All receptors come from a male donor with early-stage non-small cell lung cancer.

This clonotype was recorded many times. The chain joins TRBV5-1 to TRBJ1-4; D not resolved. With 0 bases removed from V and 5 bases from J, the gap between germline ends came to 11 bases. The CDR3 runs to 15 residues. Germline V gene data show CDR1 as SGHRS and CDR2 as YFSETQ. Here the CDR3 reads CASSLEGVPNEKLFF. CDR3 coding DNA: TGCGCCAGCAGCTTGGAAGGAGTACCCAATGAAAAACTGTTTTTT.

This clonotype was recorded many times. This chain joins TRBV11-1 and TRBJ2-7; D not resolved. Trimming removed 5 bases from V and 2 bases from J, with 4 bases in between. Germline CDR1 SGHAT, CDR2 FQDESV (reference sequence). The CDR3 has 11 residues. The CDR3: CASSATYEQYF. In DNA form, the CDR3 reads TGTGCCAGCAGCGCCACCTACGAGCAGTACTTC.

V gene TRBV28 combines with J gene TRBJ1-2; a weak D match, TRBD1 (5 bases). Germline assignment: CDR1 MDHEN and CDR2 SYDVKM. The length of the CDR3 is 13 residues. V was pared by 7 bases and J by 4 bases, with 13 bases between. The CDR3 here is CASMSQGPYGYTF. Here the CDR3 DNA reads TGTGCCAGCATGTCCCAGGGTCCCTATGGCTACACCTTC.

This clonotype was seen repeatedly, ten times or more. The J gene is TRBJ2-7, the V gene TRBV5-1; weak D call: TRBD2 (5 bases). This CDR3 has 12 residues. CDR1 and CDR2 from the germline V gene are SGHRS and YFSETQ. V gave up 0 bases and J gave up 5 bases, with 6 bases separating them. The CDR3 DNA follows: TGCGCCAGCAGCTTGGCCGGGAACGAGCAGTACTTC. As protein: CASSLAGNEQYF.

This clonotype was counted a few times. The chain couples TRBV6-2 or TRBV6-3 to TRBJ2-7, with D perhaps TRBD1 or TRBD2 (5 bases each). CDR3 length: 15 residues. V was pared by 5 bases and J by 4 bases, with 18 bases between. Germline CDR1 is MNHEY and CDR2 is SVGEGT. CDR3 DNA sequence: TGTGCCAGCAGTGGAGGTGGGGGAATTTTGTACGAGCAGTACTTC. Residues: CASSGGGGILYEQYF.

The chain joins TRBV29-1 to TRBJ2-5; 7 bases fit TRBD1. The CDR3 runs 12 residues. CDR1 is SQVTM and CDR2 is ANQGSEA in the germline V gene. Trimming removed 2 bases from V and 4 bases from J; junction bases left unmatched: 1. CDR3 nucleotides: TGCAGCGTTGAATGGACAGGAGAGACCCAGTACTTC. Encoded protein: CSVEWTGETQYF.

The table lists this clonotype with many counts. This chain links TRBV20-1 with TRBJ2-4; D is perhaps TRBD1 or TRBD2 (5 bases each). CDR3 size: 13 residues. V was shortened by 1 base and J by 7 bases, with 11 bases between the two germline ends. Germline assignment: CDR1 DFQATT and CDR2 SNEGSKA (reference sequence). The CDR3 spells CSARVRGSNIQYF. The CDR3 nucleotides read TGCAGTGCTAGAGTGAGGGGTTCGAACATTCAGTACTTC.

In this sample, this clonotype turned up a few times. The rearrangement uses TRBV7-2 and TRBJ2-1, with 7 bases fitting TRBD2. The CDR3 loop spans 15 amino acids. Looked up from germline, CDR1 is SGHTA and CDR2 is FQGNSA. The junction had 11 bases not matched to a gene; V was cut back by 6 bases and J by 6 bases. In DNA form, the CDR3 reads TGTGCCAGCAGGTATCGGGACTACCCGACCAATGAGCAGTTCTTC. Translating gives CASRYRDYPTNEQFF.

This clonotype was counted at least ten times. The chain is built from TRBV4-3 and TRBJ2-1; 7 bases line up with TRBD2. In germline, CDR1 is LGHNA, CDR2 YSLEER. The CDR3 consists of 16 residues. The V segment lost 0 bases and the J segment 3 bases; nucleotides outside the gene matches: 5. Written as DNA, the CDR3 is TGCGCCAGCAGCCAAGACTCCGGGAGGAGCTACAATGAGCAGTTCTTC. This codes for CASSQDSGRSYNEQFF.

This clonotype occurred a few times. Here the CDR3 reads CASSTTSGAGTNEQFF. Written as DNA, the CDR3 is TGCGCCAGCAGCACGACTAGCGGGGCTGGGACTAATGAGCAGTTCTTC. This chain joins TRBV5-1 and TRBJ2-1, with 11 bases that match TRBD2. Losses at the gene ends were 4 bases for V and 7 bases for J; bases not matched to a gene: 10. CDR1 SGHRS and CDR2 YFSETQ come from the germline V gene. The CDR3 extends over 16 amino acids.

The chain is built from TRBV5-6 and TRBJ1-4, with 7 positions matching TRBD1. CDR1 is SGHDT and CDR2 is YYEEEE in the germline V gene. The CDR3 runs to 13 residues. V trimming: 4 bases; J trimming: 8 bases; junction bases outside the gene matches: 5. The DNA for the CDR3 is TGTGCCAGCAGCGACAGGGCAAGGGAAAAACTGTTTTTT. Protein product: CASSDRAREKLFF.

This clonotype was found a few times. The J gene is TRBJ2-2, the V gene TRBV4-1, with 12 bases fitting TRBD1. V trimming: 0 bases; J trimming: 6 bases; junction bases outside the gene matches: 8. Germline V lookup: CDR1 MGHRA, CDR2 YSYEKL. CDR3 size: 18 residues. CDR3 amino acids: CASSQDWRDRGQAGELFF. The CDR3 DNA sequence: TGCGCCAGCAGCCAAGATTGGCGGGACAGGGGGCAGGCCGGGGAGCTGTTTTTT.